This TCR beta chain comes out of a study of PD-1 blockade in mismatch repair-deficient tumors. As for the study in general: All were previously treated, progressing patients with 11 to 13 mismatch repair-deficient cancer types.

Generated by immunoSEQ multiplex PCR, the TCRdb table keeps only in-frame clones and is missing some. The sample consists of under 50,000 clones, roughly 80% of them appearing once. The clonotype was recovered from an adult with mismatch repair-deficient cancer. The sequenced sample was peripheral blood, obtained 4 weeks after starting pembrolizumab.

CDR3 in amino acids: CAISGEASSTDTQYF. In DNA, the CDR3 is TGTGCCATCAGTGGAGAGGCATCCAGCACAGATACGCAGTATTTT. The chain combines TRBV10-3 with TRBJ2-3; the D is unclear. The ends were cut back, 4 bases at V and 0 bases at J, with 11 bases in the middle. Germline lookup yields CDR1 ENHRY and CDR2 SYGVKD. This CDR3 is 15 amino acids long.